Below, 21 T cell receptor beta chains from the same sample are listed, as sequenced in a study of regulatory T cells in long-lasting Graves disease. According to the study, TCR beta libraries were built with iRepertoire HTBI primers and CDR3-region Arm-PCR. TCRdb re-analysed the multiplex PCR reads in MiXCR, keeping a single row per CDR3 protein. The sample shows 400,000 to 450,000 distinct CDR3 sequences, more than 13% of them seen only once. Noted time point: newly diagnosed GD, antithyroid drugs for less than 3 months. Scientists built the TCR library using RNA that was extracted from PBMCs. Separately, the same data were catalogued under a study of T cells in Graves' hyperthyroidism and ophthalmopathy.

Sequenced material: peripheral blood mononuclear cells (PBMCs), taken at new diagnosis, from a patient treated with antithyroid drugs. The source of these receptors is a woman aged 25 to 39 with Graves disease.

This clonotype was found a few times. A read error is possible here, since a much larger clone lies one base away. The rearrangement links TRBV27 to TRBJ2-1; 10 bases agree with TRBD2. The length of the CDR3 is 13 residues. Germline V lookup: CDR1 MNHEY, CDR2 SMNVEV (reference sequence). The CDR3 nucleotides are TGTGCCAGCGCAGCGGGAGGGCTGAATGAGCAGTCCTTC. This translates into CASAAGGLNEQSF.

This clonotype came up many times. V gene TRBV12-3 or TRBV12-4 combines with J gene TRBJ2-7; 7 nucleotides line up with TRBD1. V lost 5 bases, J lost 3 bases, and 4 bases stayed unmatched. CDR3 length: 13 residues. For the CDR3, the DNA is TGTGCCAGCAGTCAAGACAGGGTCTACGAGCAGTACTTC. This encodes CASSQDRVYEQYF.

This clonotype was counted many times. This chain uses TRBV12-3 or TRBV12-4 with TRBJ2-4; D gene ambiguous. Trimming removed 6 bases from V and 7 bases from J, with 10 bases in between. The CDR3 is 12 residues long. Here the CDR3 DNA reads TGTGCCAGCAGCCCACGCGAGAACATTCAGTACTTC. Translation: CASSPRENIQYF.

This clonotype came up a few times. The chain uses TRBV15 and TRBJ2-3; the D is unclear. The CDR3 covers 17 residues. V was cut by 1 base and J by 1 base, with 15 bases left in between. The germline V gene has CDR1 LNHNV and CDR2 YYDKDF (reference sequence). CDR3 protein: CATSRASERLRTDTQYF. CDR3 in DNA: TGTGCCACCAGCAGAGCCTCCGAACGGTTACGCACAGATACGCAGTATTTT.

This clonotype was counted at least ten times. The CDR3 nucleotides read TGTGCCAGCAGCCAATATTCCTACGGGGGGCGAAGTGGCTACACCTTC. Translating gives CASSQYSYGGRSGYTF. The chain joins TRBV14 to TRBJ1-2; tentative D call: TRBD1 (6 bases). V lost 2 bases and J lost 7, with 20 bases in between. The length of the CDR3 is 16 residues. Per germline, CDR1 SGHDN and CDR2 FVKESK.

This clonotype turned up a few times. V usage is TRBV6-1 and J usage is TRBJ1-2; 9 bases line up with TRBD1. Germline V CDR1 and CDR2: MNHNS, SASEGT. V gave up 6 bases and J gave up 7 bases; unmatched junction bases: 15. This CDR3 is built from 16 residues. CDR3 in DNA: TGTGCCAGCAGCCGGCGTGCCGGGACAGGGAAAAGTGGCTACACCTTC. This translates into CASSRRAGTGKSGYTF.

With respect to this clonotype: A clone one base away is much larger, so this may be a read error. The chain recombines TRBV20-1 with TRBJ2-1, with D possibly matching TRBD2 (6 bases). V was clipped by 0 bases and J by 6 bases, with 24 bases between them. The CDR3 length is 18 residues. Per germline, CDR1 DFQATT and CDR2 SNEGSKA (reference sequence). DNA of the CDR3: TGCAGTGCTAGAGACCACCTGGGCCTCCCGGGGACTTGCAATGAGCAGTTCTTC. This sequence encodes CSARDHLGLPGTCNEQFF.

In its sample, this clonotype was seen a few times. This chain joins TRBV15 and TRBJ1-4; 9 bases match TRBD1. CDR1 is LNHNV, CDR2 YYDKDF, per germline (reference sequence). The CDR3 consists of 14 residues. With V trimmed by 5 bases and J by 4 bases, 2 bases remained unmatched. CDR3 DNA: TGTGCCACCAGCGGACAGGGGAATAATGAAAAACTGTTTTTT. It translates to CATSGQGNNEKLFF.

This clonotype was observed many times. CDR3 DNA: TGCAGTGCTAGAGATCTGCTAGCGGGAGAGATCCCCGGGGAGCTGTTTTTT. Its translation: CSARDLLAGEIPGELFF. This chain links TRBV20-1 with TRBJ2-2; 10 nucleotides align to TRBD2. With 0 bases clipped from V and 6 bases from J, the junction kept 10 bases outside the gene matches. CDR1 DFQATT and CDR2 SNEGSKA come from the germline V gene (reference sequence). This CDR3 has 17 residues.

This clonotype was seen repeatedly, ten times or more. This rearrangement joins TRBV20-1 to TRBJ1-2; D might be TRBD1 (5 bases). CDR3 length: 13 residues. In germline, CDR1 is DFQATT, CDR2 SNEGSKA (reference sequence). Trimming removed 3 bases from V and 5 bases from J, with 13 bases in between. CDR3 bases: TGCAGTGCTAGGGGCGGGACGGCTTATGGCTACACCTTC. Its protein product is CSARGGTAYGYTF.

This clonotype came up many times. The chain recombines TRBV15 with TRBJ2-2; the D is unclear. Germline loops: CDR1 LNHNV, CDR2 YYDKDF (reference sequence). The ends were cut back, 1 base at V and 8 bases at J, with 5 bases in the middle. The length of the CDR3 is 12 residues. CDR3 in amino acids: CATSRGLGELFF. CDR3 nucleotides: TGTGCCACCAGCAGAGGCCTAGGGGAGCTGTTTTTT.

At least ten counts were recorded for this clonotype. The V gene is TRBV28, the J gene TRBJ2-7, with D possibly being TRBD1 (5 bases). Germline V gene lookup returns CDR1 MDHEN and CDR2 SYDVKM. The CDR3 has 13 residues. The V gene lost 3 bases and the J gene lost 3 bases, with 9 bases spanning the gap. CDR3 coding DNA: TGTGCCAGCAGTTTCACAGGCATCTACGAGCAGTACTTC. Protein sequence: CASSFTGIYEQYF.

This clonotype was observed a handful of times. The chain is built from TRBV19 and TRBJ2-7; D is undetermined. Germline loops: CDR1 LNHDA, CDR2 SQIVND (reference sequence). The ends were cut back, 4 bases at V and 2 bases at J, with 9 bases in the middle. The CDR3 has 13 amino acids. The CDR3 DNA is TGTGCCAGTAGTAAAGGGAATCCCTACGAGCAGTACTTC. Its protein is CASSKGNPYEQYF.

This clonotype was picked up many times. The J gene is TRBJ1-1, the V gene TRBV3-1; 7 bases agree with TRBD1. V lost 2 bases to trimming and J lost 4 bases; unmatched junction nucleotides: 7. CDR1 is LGHDT, CDR2 YNNKEL, per germline (reference sequence). The CDR3 spans 15 residues. CDR3 amino acids: CASSQIDRAFTEAFF. CDR3 bases: TGTGCCAGCAGCCAAATCGACAGGGCCTTCACTGAAGCTTTCTTT.

The sample holds many counts of this clonotype. At one end the junction does not follow the germline gene, possibly because of a read error. The genes are TRBV11-1 and TRBJ2-1; 10 bases line up with TRBD2. The germline V gene has CDR1 SGHAT and CDR2 FQDESV (reference sequence). The CDR3 is 14 residues long. CDR3 region: CASSLAGVGNEQFF. CDR3 DNA: TGTGCCAGCAGCCTAGCGGGAGTAGGGAATGAGCAGTTCTTC.

The table lists this clonotype with many counts. The CDR3 region is CASSATGGMNTEAFF. DNA of the CDR3: TGTGCCAGCAGCGCAACAGGGGGAATGAACACTGAAGCTTTCTTT. The V and J genes are TRBV9 and TRBJ1-1; 8 bases are shared with TRBD1. CDR3 length equals 15 residues. In germline, CDR1 is SGDLS, CDR2 YYNGEE. V shed 3 bases, J shed 0 bases, and the junction held 4 bases outside the gene matches.

This clonotype was seen many times. The gene calls are TRBV28 and TRBJ1-2; tentative D call: TRBD1 (5 bases). Trimming took off 4 bases at V and 3 bases at J, with 9 bases between the two ends. The CDR3 consists of 13 residues. CDR1 and CDR2 from the germline V gene are MDHEN and SYDVKM. This CDR3 reads CASSWGPDYGYTF. As DNA, the CDR3 is TGTGCCAGCAGTTGGGGACCGGACTATGGCTACACCTTC.

This clonotype was counted at least ten times. The chain uses TRBV7-9 and TRBJ2-1; D might be TRBD1 (5 bases). CDR3 length equals 15 residues. CDR1 is SEHNR, CDR2 FQNEAQ, per germline (reference sequence). Trimming stripped 4 bases from V and 2 bases from J, with 12 bases between. DNA for the CDR3: TGTGCCAGCAGCTCAACACAGGAAACCTACAATGAGCAGTTCTTC. This codes for CASSSTQETYNEQFF.

This clonotype was recorded at least ten times. V usage is TRBV12-3 or TRBV12-4 and J usage is TRBJ2-3; 9 bases align to TRBD2. This CDR3 is 15 amino acids long. The V and J ends lost 8 bases and 3 bases, in that order; junction bases with no gene match: 9. The CDR3: CASGLGLAITDTQYF. The CDR3 DNA is TGTGCCAGCGGATTAGGACTAGCGATAACAGATACGCAGTATTTT.

This clonotype was detected ten times or more. The J gene is TRBJ2-3, the V gene TRBV28; unclear D gene. This CDR3 contains 14 residues. From germline, CDR1 is MDHEN and CDR2 SYDVKM. V shed 3 bases and J shed 1 base, with 8 bases lying between them. The CDR3 sequence: CASSFGDGTDTQYF. As DNA, the CDR3 is TGTGCCAGCAGTTTCGGTGACGGCACAGATACGCAGTATTTT. Together with reference TRBV28 and TRBJ2-3, the CDR3 gives the full variable domain: DVKVTQSSRYLVKRTGEKVFLECVQDMDHENMFWYRQDPGLGLRLIYFSYDVKMKEKGDIPEGYSVSREKKERFSLILESASTNQTSMYLCASSFGDGTDTQYFGPGTRLTVL.

Many counts were recorded for this clonotype. The CDR3: CASTPGKRVFF. The CDR3 DNA sequence: TGTGCCAGCACTCCGGGCAAGAGGGTGTTTTTT. The chain carries TRBV5-8 and TRBJ1-4; D not certain. Deletions cut 6 bases from V and 15 bases from J, with 15 bases between. Germline CDR1 and CDR2: SGHTS and YDEGEE. The CDR3 is made up of 11 amino acids.